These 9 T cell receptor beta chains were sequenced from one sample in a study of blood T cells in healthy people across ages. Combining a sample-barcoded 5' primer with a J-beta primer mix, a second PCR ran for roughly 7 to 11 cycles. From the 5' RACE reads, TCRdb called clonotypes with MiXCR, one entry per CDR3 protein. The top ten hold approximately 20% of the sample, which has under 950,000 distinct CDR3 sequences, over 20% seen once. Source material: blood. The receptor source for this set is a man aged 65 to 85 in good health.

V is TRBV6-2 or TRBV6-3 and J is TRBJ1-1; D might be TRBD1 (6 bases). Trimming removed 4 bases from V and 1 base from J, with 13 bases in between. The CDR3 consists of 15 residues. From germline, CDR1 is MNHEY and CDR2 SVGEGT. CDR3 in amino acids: CASSFDPDRNTEAFF. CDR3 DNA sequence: TGTGCCAGCAGTTTCGATCCGGACAGGAACACTGAAGCTTTCTTT.

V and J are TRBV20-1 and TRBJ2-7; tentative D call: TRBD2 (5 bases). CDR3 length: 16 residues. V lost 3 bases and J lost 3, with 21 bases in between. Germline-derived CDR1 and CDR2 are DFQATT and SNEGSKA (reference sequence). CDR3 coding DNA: TGCAGTGCTAGGAGGGCAGGTCAACTTGCCCTCTACGAGCAGTACTTC. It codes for CSARRAGQLALYEQYF.

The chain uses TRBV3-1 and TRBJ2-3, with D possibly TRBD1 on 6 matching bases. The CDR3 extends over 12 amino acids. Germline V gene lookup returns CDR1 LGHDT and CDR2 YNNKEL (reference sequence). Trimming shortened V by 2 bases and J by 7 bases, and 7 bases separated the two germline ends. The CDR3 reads CASSQRDNTQYF. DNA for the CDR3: TGTGCCAGCAGCCAAAGGGACAATACGCAGTATTTT.

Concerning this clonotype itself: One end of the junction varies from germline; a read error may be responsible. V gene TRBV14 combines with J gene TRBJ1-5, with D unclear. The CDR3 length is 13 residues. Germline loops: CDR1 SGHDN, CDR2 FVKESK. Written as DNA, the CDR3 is TGTGCCGGCAGCCAAGAGGGCAGAAGGCCCCAGCATTTT. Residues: CAGSQEGRRPQHF. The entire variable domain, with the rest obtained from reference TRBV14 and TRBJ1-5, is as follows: EAGVTQFPSHSVIEKGQTVTLRCDPISGHDNLYWYRRVMGKEIKFLLHFVKESKQDESGMPNNRFLAERTGGTYSTLKVQPAELEDSGVYFCAGSQEGRRPQHFGDGTRLSIL.

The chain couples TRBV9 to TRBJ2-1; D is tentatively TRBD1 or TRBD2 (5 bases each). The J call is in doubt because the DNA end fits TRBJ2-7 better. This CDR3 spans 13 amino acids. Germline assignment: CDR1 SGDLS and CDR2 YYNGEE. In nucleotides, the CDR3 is TGTGCCAGCAGCGTAGGTGGGGGATCTGAGCAGTACTTC. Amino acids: CASSVGGGSEQYF.

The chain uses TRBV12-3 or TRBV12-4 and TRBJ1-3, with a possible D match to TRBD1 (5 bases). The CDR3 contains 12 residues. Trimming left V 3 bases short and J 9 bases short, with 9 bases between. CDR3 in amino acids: CASSFSGGTIYF. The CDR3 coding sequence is TGTGCCAGCAGTTTCAGCGGGGGCACCATATATTTT.

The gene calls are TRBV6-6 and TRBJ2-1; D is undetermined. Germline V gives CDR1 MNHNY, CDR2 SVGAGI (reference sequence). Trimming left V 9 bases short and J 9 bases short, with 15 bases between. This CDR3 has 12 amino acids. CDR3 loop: CASRVRAGEQFF. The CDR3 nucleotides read TGTGCCAGTAGAGTAAGAGCCGGTGAGCAGTTCTTC.

The CDR3 loop is CASRRIADTQYF. The CDR3 DNA sequence: TGTGCCAGCAGAAGGATAGCAGATACGCAGTATTTT. V and J are TRBV13 and TRBJ2-3; D uncertain. Germline CDR1 PRHDT, CDR2 FYEKMQ (reference sequence). This CDR3 spans 12 amino acids. V lost 6 bases and J lost 4, with 8 bases in between.

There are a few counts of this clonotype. CDR3 nucleotides: TGTGCCAGCAGCCAAGCGGCGGCTAACAATGAGCAGTTCTTC. Encoded protein: CASSQAAANNEQFF. The chain is built from TRBV3-1 and TRBJ2-1; no reliable D call. CDR3 length equals 14 residues. The germline V gene has CDR1 LGHDT and CDR2 YNNKEL (reference sequence). Trimming cost V 1 base and J 5 bases, with 9 bases left between them.